Listed below are T cell receptor beta chains from one sample, sequenced in a study of blood T cell repertoires in COVID-19. Here immunoSEQ multiplex PCR was the method, and the copy in TCRdb shows in-frame clones only, minus some. Of fewer than 250,000 clones listed, around nine tenths are singletons. Sequenced material: peripheral blood. The receptors were sampled from a woman aged 40 to 50 with acute or convalescent COVID-19. Each CDR3 is given with its conserved first and last residue. D genes are given only for firm matches. Clone size is given for some rows only: seen once, a few or many times, or a class if the clone is expanded.

abundance	d_gene	v_gene	j_gene	CDR3aa	CDR3nt
-	-	TRBV24-1	TRBJ1-1	CATRGTTNTEAFF	TGTGCCACCCGCGGGACGACAAACACTGAAGCTTTCTTT
-	TRBD2	TRBV5-1	TRBJ2-1	CASSLSDGGEQFF	TGCGCCAGCAGCTTGTCAGACGGGGGGGAGCAGTTCTTC
-	TRBD2	TRBV5-1	TRBJ2-2	CASSGSGGDPPYTGELFF	TGCGCCAGCAGCGGTAGCGGGGGGGACCCCCCGTACACCGGGGAGCTGTTTTTT
-	-	TRBV2	TRBJ1-3	CASRDSSGNTIYF	TGTGCCAGCAGGGACAGCTCTGGAAACACCATATATTTT
-	-	TRBV2	TRBJ1-2	CASSPTENYGYTF	TGTGCCAGCAGTCCGACAGAAAACTATGGCTACACCTTC
-	-	TRBV7-9	TRBJ1-1	CASSKLRGINTEAFF	TGTGCCAGCAGCAAGTTACGGGGTATAAACACTGAAGCTTTCTTT
-	-	TRBV2	TRBJ1-1	CASSDVHPNTEAFF	TGTGCCAGCAGTGATGTACACCCGAACACTGAAGCTTTCTTT
-	TRBD1	TRBV24-1	TRBJ1-1	CATSEGQGASTEAFF	TGTGCCACCAGTGAGGGACAGGGGGCTTCCACTGAAGCTTTCTTT
few	-	TRBV5-4	TRBJ1-2	CASSLDRNYGYTF	TGTGCCAGCAGTCTTGACAGGAACTATGGCTACACCTTC
-	TRBD2	TRBV2	TRBJ2-1	CASSEGRGTTLNEQFF	TGTGCCAGCAGTGAAGGTCGTGGGACTACCCTCAATGAGCAGTTCTTC
-	-	TRBV5-1	TRBJ1-1	CASRAGLNTEAFF	TGCGCCAGCAGAGCAGGGCTGAACACTGAAGCTTTCTTT
-	-	TRBV11-2	TRBJ1-2	CASSSFFSGLINYGYTF	TGTGCCAGCAGCTCCTTCTTCTCGGGACTGATTAACTATGGCTACACCTTC
-	TRBD1	TRBV14	TRBJ1-2	CASSQDGRGLGYGYTF	TGTGCCAGCAGCCAAGATGGTAGGGGGCTTGGCTATGGCTACACCTTC
-	TRBD1	TRBV6-1	TRBJ2-4	CASSDDRGAKNIQYF	TGTGCCAGCAGTGACGACAGGGGTGCCAAAAACATTCAGTACTTC
-	TRBD2	TRBV19	TRBJ2-3	CASSIGAGGTDTQYF	TGTGCCAGTAGTATCGGGGCGGGGGGCACAGATACGCAGTATTTT
-	-	TRBV14	TRBJ1-4	CASSQGEATDATNEKLFF	TGTGCCAGCAGCCAGGGTGAGGCAACGGATGCAACTAATGAAAAACTGTTTTTT
-	TRBD1	TRBV5-6	TRBJ1-1	CASSLGGRRGRLGTEAFF	TGTGCCAGCAGCTTGGGAGGAAGGAGGGGGCGTTTGGGAACTGAAGCTTTCTTT
few	-	TRBV27	TRBJ1-5	CASSLSAVSNQPQHF	TGTGCCAGCAGTTTATCGGCAGTAAGCAATCAGCCCCAGCATTTT
-	TRBD1	TRBV18	TRBJ1-2	CASSPETVPGGNYGYTF	TGTGCCAGCTCACCAGAGACGGTACCAGGGGGTAACTATGGCTACACCTTC
-	TRBD1	TRBV7-6	TRBJ1-1	CASSLDLGQGAGTEAFF	TGTGCCAGCAGCTTAGATTTGGGACAGGGGGCCGGTACTGAAGCTTTCTTT
once	-	TRBV3-1/TRBV3-2	TRBJ1-2	CASSQGPGNYGYTF	TGTGCCAGCAGCCAAGGGCCAGGCAACTATGGCTACACCTTC
-	TRBD1	TRBV4-1	TRBJ1-1	CASSHTDRDEIWAFF	TGCGCCAGCAGCCATACCGACAGGGATGAGATCTGGGCTTTCTTT
-	TRBD2	TRBV10-1	TRBJ2-5	CASSGGAGETQYF	TGCGCCAGTAGCGGGGGGGCAGGTGAGACCCAGTACTTC
once	TRBD2	TRBV18	TRBJ2-5	CASSPGTSGGATETQYF	TGTGCCAGCTCACCCGGGACTAGCGGGGGGGCGACGGAGACCCAGTACTTC
-	-	TRBV14	TRBJ1-2	CASSTRQEPYGYTF	TGTGCCAGCAGCACCCGACAGGAACCCTATGGCTACACCTTC
-	-	TRBV5-4	TRBJ2-3	CASSLYISTDTQYF	TGTGCCAGCAGCTTGTACATCTCCACAGATACGCAGTATTTT